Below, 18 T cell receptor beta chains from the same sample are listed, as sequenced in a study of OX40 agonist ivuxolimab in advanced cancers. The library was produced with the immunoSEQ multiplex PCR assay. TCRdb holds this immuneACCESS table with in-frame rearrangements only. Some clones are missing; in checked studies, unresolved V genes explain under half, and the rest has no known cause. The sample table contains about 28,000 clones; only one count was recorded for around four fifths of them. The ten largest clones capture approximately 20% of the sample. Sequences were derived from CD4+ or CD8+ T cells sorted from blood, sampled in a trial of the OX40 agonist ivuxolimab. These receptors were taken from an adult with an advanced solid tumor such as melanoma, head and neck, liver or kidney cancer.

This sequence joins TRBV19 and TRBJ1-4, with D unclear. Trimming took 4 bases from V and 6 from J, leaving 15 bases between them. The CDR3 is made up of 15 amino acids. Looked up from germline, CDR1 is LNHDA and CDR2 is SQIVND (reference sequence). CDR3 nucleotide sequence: TGTGCCAGTAGTAACGGACCCATCCAGCATGAAAAACTGTTTTTT. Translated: CASSNGPIQHEKLFF.

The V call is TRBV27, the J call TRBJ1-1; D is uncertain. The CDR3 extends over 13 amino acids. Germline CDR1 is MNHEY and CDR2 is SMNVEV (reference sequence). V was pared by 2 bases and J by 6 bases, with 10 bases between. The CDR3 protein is CASSLGVPAEAFF. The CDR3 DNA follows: TGTGCCAGCAGTTTAGGGGTCCCCGCTGAAGCTTTCTTT.

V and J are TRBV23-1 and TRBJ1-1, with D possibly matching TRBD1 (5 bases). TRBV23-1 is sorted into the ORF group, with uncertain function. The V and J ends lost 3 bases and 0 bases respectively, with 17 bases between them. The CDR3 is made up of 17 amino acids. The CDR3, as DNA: TGCGCCAGCAGTCACCCGGGGGGGTCAGGAATGAACACTGAAGCTTTCTTT. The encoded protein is CASSHPGGSGMNTEAFF.

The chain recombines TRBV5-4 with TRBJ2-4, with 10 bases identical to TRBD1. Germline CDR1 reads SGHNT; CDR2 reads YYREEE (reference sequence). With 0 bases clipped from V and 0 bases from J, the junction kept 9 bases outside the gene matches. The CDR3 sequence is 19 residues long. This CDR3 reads CASSLGLGQGGLAKNIQYF. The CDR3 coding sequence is TGTGCCAGCAGCTTGGGGCTAGGACAGGGGGGTTTAGCCAAAAACATTCAGTACTTC.

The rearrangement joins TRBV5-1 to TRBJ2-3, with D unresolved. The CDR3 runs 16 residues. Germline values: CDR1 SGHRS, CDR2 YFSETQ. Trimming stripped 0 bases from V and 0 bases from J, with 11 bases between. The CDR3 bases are TGCGCCAGCAGCTTGGAGGGTCGTTCTAGCACAGATACGCAGTATTTT. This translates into CASSLEGRSSTDTQYF. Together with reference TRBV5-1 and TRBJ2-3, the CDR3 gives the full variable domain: KAGVTQTPRYLIKTRGQQVTLSCSPISGHRSVSWYQQTPGQGLQFLFEYFSETQRNKGNFPGRFSGRQFSNSRSEMNVSTLELGDSALYLCASSLEGRSSTDTQYFGPGTRLTVL.

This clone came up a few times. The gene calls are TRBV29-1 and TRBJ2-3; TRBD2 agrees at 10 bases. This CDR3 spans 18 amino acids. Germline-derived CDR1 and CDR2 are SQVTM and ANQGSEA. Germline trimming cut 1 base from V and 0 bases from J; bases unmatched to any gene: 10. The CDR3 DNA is TGCAGCGTTGAAGGGGAGCGGGAGGGCCTTAGGAGCACAGATACGCAGTATTTT. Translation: CSVEGEREGLRSTDTQYF.

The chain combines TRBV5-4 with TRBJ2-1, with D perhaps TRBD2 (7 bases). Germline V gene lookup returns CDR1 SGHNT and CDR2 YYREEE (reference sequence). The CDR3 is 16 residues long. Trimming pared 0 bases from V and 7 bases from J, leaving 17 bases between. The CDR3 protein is CASSLEPGGPSNEQFF. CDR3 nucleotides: TGTGCCAGCAGCTTGGAACCGGGGGGCCCCTCTAATGAGCAGTTCTTC.

The CDR3 DNA reads as TGCAGCGTTGAGGGACAGGGGCCCAACAATGAGCAGTTCTTC. Residues: CSVEGQGPNNEQFF. This chain connects TRBV29-1 to TRBJ2-1; 10 bases line up with TRBD1. Germline V lookup: CDR1 SQVTM, CDR2 ANQGSEA. The CDR3 spans 14 residues. Trimming cost V 3 bases and J 5 bases; bases outside gene matches: 4.

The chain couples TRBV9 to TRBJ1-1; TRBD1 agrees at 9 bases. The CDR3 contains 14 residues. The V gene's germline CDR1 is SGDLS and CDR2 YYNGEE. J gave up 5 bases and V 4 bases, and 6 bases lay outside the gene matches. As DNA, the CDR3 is TGTGCCAGCAGCTCCGGGACAGGGTGGACTGAAGCTTTCTTT. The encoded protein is CASSSGTGWTEAFF.

CDR3 in amino acids: CASSLRGGNTEAFF. The CDR3 DNA follows: TGTGCCAGCTCTCTTAGGGGGGGGAACACTGAAGCTTTCTTT. The V and J genes are TRBV6-4 and TRBJ1-1; D might be TRBD1 (6 bases). The CDR3 contains 14 residues. Germline V CDR1 and CDR2: MRHNA, SNTAGT. Trimming removed 8 bases from V and 1 base from J, with 14 bases in between.

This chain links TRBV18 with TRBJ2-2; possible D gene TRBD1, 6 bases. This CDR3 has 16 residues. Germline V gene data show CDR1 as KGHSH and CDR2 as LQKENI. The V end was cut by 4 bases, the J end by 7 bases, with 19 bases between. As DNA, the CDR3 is TGTGCCAGCTCACTTCCCGGGACAACCCTTGGCGGGGAGCTGTTTTTT. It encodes CASSLPGTTLGGELFF.

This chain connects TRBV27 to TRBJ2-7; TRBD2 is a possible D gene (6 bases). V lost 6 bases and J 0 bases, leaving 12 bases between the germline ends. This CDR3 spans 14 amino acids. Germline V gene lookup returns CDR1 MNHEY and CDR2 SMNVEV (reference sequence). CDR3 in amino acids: CASSLRGYSYEQYF. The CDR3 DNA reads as TGTGCCAGCAGCCTTCGGGGGTACTCCTACGAGCAGTACTTC.

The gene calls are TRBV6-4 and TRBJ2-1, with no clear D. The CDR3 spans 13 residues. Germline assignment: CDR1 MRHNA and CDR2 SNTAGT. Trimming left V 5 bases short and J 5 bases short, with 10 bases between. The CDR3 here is CASSLGENNEQFF. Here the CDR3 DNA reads TGTGCCAGCAGTCTTGGAGAGAACAATGAGCAGTTCTTC.

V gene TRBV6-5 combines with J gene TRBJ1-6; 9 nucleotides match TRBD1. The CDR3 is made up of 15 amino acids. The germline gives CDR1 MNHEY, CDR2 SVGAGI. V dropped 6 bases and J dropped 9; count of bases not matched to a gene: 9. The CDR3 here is CASSLTGTGRSPLHF. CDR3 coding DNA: TGTGCCAGCAGCTTAACCGGGACAGGGCGTTCACCCCTCCACTTT.

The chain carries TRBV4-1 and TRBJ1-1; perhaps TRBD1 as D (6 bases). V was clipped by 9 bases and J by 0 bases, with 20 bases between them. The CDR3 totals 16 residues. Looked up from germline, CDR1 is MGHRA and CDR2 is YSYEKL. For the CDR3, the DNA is TGCGCCAGTAGACTACAGGGTAGAGGGTTGAACACTGAAGCTTTCTTT. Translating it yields CASRLQGRGLNTEAFF.

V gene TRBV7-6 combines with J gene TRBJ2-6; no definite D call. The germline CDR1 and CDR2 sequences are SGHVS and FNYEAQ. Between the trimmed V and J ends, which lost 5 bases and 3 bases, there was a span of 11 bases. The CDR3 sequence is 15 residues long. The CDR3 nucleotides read TGTGCCAGCAGCCCCCTGACGGGTGGGGCCAACGTCCTGACTTTC. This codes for CASSPLTGGANVLTF.

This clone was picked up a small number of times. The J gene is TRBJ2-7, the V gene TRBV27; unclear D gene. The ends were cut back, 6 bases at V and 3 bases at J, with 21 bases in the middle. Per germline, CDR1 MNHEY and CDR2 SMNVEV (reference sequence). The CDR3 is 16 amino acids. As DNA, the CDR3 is TGTGCCAGCAGATCCCACCCTACTGGGCTCTTCTACGAGCAGTACTTC. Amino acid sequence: CASRSHPTGLFYEQYF.

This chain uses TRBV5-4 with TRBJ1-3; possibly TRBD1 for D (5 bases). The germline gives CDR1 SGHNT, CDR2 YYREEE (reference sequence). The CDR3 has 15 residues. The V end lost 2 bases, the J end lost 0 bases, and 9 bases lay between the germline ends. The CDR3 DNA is TGTGCCAGCAGCTTAAAGGGGAGCTCTGGAAACACCATATATTTT. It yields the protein CASSLKGSSGNTIYF.